What follows are 17 T cell receptor beta chains derived from one specimen sequenced in a study of cytomegalovirus exposure and HLA in healthy donors. PCR primers comprised 60 Vbeta and 13 Jbeta primers. Clones were read by immunoSEQ multiplex PCR, and TCRdb kept only the in-frame ones, dropping some. This repertoire shows about 34,000 clones, 80% to 90% found once; its top ten account for 2.5% to 3%. The sample was PBMCs. The receptors were sampled from a boy between 10 and 17 years old in good health and CMV-seronegative.

The rearrangement links TRBV7-3 to TRBJ2-2; 7 nucleotides match TRBD1. The junction had 8 bases not matched to a gene; V was cut back by 5 bases and J by 5 bases. The germline CDR1 and CDR2 sequences are SGHTA and FQGTGA. This CDR3 contains 15 residues. The CDR3 nucleotides are TGTGCCAGCAGCCCCGACAGGGACGTTACCGGGGAGCTGTTTTTT. The encoded protein is CASSPDRDVTGELFF.

This chain uses TRBV12-5 with TRBJ1-2; D is unresolved. The ends were cut back, 3 bases at V and 8 bases at J, with 13 bases in the middle. The CDR3 is 13 residues long. Germline values: CDR1 LGHNT, CDR2 FRNRAP. The CDR3 DNA reads TGTGCTAGTGGTTTCAGCGGGGAGCTCGGCTACACCTTC. It codes for CASGFSGELGYTF.

This clone was seen only once. The V call is TRBV5-6, the J call TRBJ1-2, with TRBD1 matching 7 bases. This CDR3 region has 13 residues. Germline V gene sequence: CDR1 SGHDT, CDR2 YYEEEE. With V trimmed by 4 bases and J by 14 bases, 14 bases remained unmatched. The CDR3 is CASSLTNDRERTF. The CDR3 coding sequence is TGTGCCAGCAGCCTCACCAATGACAGGGAACGGACCTTC.

This chain connects TRBV13 to TRBJ1-4, with a weak D call TRBD1 (5 bases). Trimming pared 5 bases from V and 0 bases from J, leaving 22 bases between. Germline lookup yields CDR1 PRHDT and CDR2 FYEKMQ (reference sequence). The CDR3 length is 19 residues. The CDR3 nucleotides read TGTGCCAGCAGCCCACACAGGTTGATGGCAGATACAACTAATGAAAAACTGTTTTTT. It specifies CASSPHRLMADTTNEKLFF.

Note on this clone: The junction shows a germline mismatch at one end, possibly a read error. This chain joins TRBV18 and TRBJ1-2, with 7 bases lining up with TRBD1. The CDR3 covers 14 residues. Germline assignment: CDR1 KGHSH and CDR2 LQKENI. The DNA of the CDR3 is TGTGCCAGCTCCCCACCGGGACAGATCTATGGCTACACCTTC. Translation gives CASSPPGQIYGYTF.

The V gene is TRBV6-5, the J gene TRBJ1-1; D call uncertain. The CDR3 is made up of 14 amino acids. V was shortened by 3 bases and J by 3 bases, with 11 bases between the two germline ends. CDR1 is MNHEY and CDR2 is SVGAGI in the germline V gene. The CDR3 coding sequence is TGTGCCAGCAGTTATGAGTTACGGGACACTGAAGCTTTCTTT. Amino acids: CASSYELRDTEAFF.

V usage is TRBV28 and J usage is TRBJ1-2; D is uncertain. Trimming cost V 5 bases and J 8 bases, with 12 bases left between them. Per germline, CDR1 MDHEN and CDR2 SYDVKM. The CDR3 is 12 residues long. The CDR3 region has the DNA TGTGCCAGCAGTCTAGCTGAGGAAGGCTACACCTTC. Its translation is CASSLAEEGYTF.

The chain links TRBV27 to TRBJ2-3, with D maybe TRBD2 (5 bases). CDR1 and CDR2 from the germline V gene are MNHEY and SMNVEV (reference sequence). V was shortened by 2 bases and J by 3 bases, with 9 bases between the two germline ends. This CDR3 region has 14 residues. CDR3 DNA: TGTGCCAGCAGTTTAGTGCGGGTAACAGATACGCAGTATTTT. It is translated as CASSLVRVTDTQYF.

V usage is TRBV2 and J usage is TRBJ1-2; D is ambiguous. The V end lost 6 bases, the J end lost 5 bases, and 13 bases lay between the germline ends. This CDR3 region has 13 residues. Germline CDR1 is SNHLY and CDR2 is FYNNEI. CDR3 sequence: CASRTQIGYGYTF. For the CDR3, the DNA is TGTGCCAGCAGGACTCAGATCGGGTATGGCTACACCTTC. The full variable domain, with the rest looked up from reference TRBV2 and TRBJ1-2, is EPEVTQTPSHQVTQMGQEVILRCVPISNHLYFYWYRQILGQKVEFLVSFYNNEISEKSEIFDDQFSVERPDGSNFTLKIRSTKLEDSAMYFCASRTQIGYGYTFGSGTRLTVV.

This clone was found once. The chain joins TRBV9 to TRBJ2-2, with TRBD1 as a possible D gene (5 bases). CDR1 and CDR2 from the germline V gene are SGDLS and YYNGEE. This CDR3 has 13 residues. V lost 4 bases, J lost 7 bases, and 11 bases lay in between. CDR3 nucleotides: TGTGCCAGCAGCCCATGGCAGGGCGGGGAGCTGTTTTTT. This gives the protein CASSPWQGGELFF.

V and J are TRBV11-3 and TRBJ2-1; maybe TRBD1 (6 bases). The CDR3 sequence is 14 residues long. V lost 5 bases and J 6 bases, leaving 14 bases between the germline ends. Germline CDR1 and CDR2: SGHNT and YENEEA. The CDR3 bases are TGTGCCAGCAGCCTTGGCAGGGGACCCAATGAGCAGTTCTTC. Amino acid sequence: CASSLGRGPNEQFF.

This clone has only one observation. The chain joins TRBV19 to TRBJ2-7; TRBD1 agrees at 7 bases. The CDR3 runs to 15 residues. The V and J ends lost 1 base and 8 bases, in that order; junction bases with no gene match: 11. Germline assignment: CDR1 LNHDA and CDR2 SQIVND (reference sequence). The CDR3 DNA sequence: TGTGCCAGTAGTATAGGGTCCGGGACAGAGGTCCAGCAGTACTTC. The encoded protein is CASSIGSGTEVQQYF. The whole variable domain, filled in from reference TRBV19 and TRBJ2-7, reads DGGITQSPKYLFRKEGQNVTLSCEQNLNHDAMYWYRQDPGQGLRLIYYSQIVNDFQKGDIAEGYSVSREKKESFPLTVTSAQKNPTAFYLCASSIGSGTEVQQYFGPGTRLTVT.

The chain employs TRBV4-2 and TRBJ2-6, with 7 bases aligning to TRBD1. CDR3 length: 17 amino acids. J was trimmed by 2 bases and V by 3 bases; bases with no gene match: 7. Germline values: CDR1 LGHNA, CDR2 YNFKEQ. The CDR3 reads CASSHGIQGAGANVLTF. In nucleotides, the CDR3 is TGTGCCAGCAGCCACGGTATTCAGGGGGCTGGGGCCAACGTCCTGACTTTC.

J is TRBJ1-3 and V is TRBV4-3, with TRBD1 as a possible D gene (5 bases). CDR1 LGHNA and CDR2 YSLEER come from the germline V gene. This CDR3 is 16 amino acids long. V was cut by 1 base and J by 2 bases, with 12 bases left in between. CDR3 loop: CASSQAPPDTGNTIYF. The CDR3 DNA sequence: TGCGCCAGCAGCCAAGCCCCCCCGGACACTGGAAACACCATATATTTT.

The J gene is TRBJ2-5, the V gene TRBV9; 10 nucleotides match TRBD1. CDR3 size: 18 residues. Germline V gene lookup returns CDR1 SGDLS and CDR2 YYNGEE. Trimming took 4 bases from V and 5 from J; bases not matched to a gene: 17. This chain's CDR3 is CASSPSGQGLGEYETQYF. CDR3 DNA: TGTGCCAGCAGCCCATCGGGACAGGGGCTAGGGGAATACGAGACCCAGTACTTC.

V is TRBV7-9 and J is TRBJ1-6; possibly TRBD1 for D (5 bases). The germline V gene encodes CDR1 SEHNR and CDR2 FQNEAQ (reference sequence). Trimming stripped 3 bases from V and 10 bases from J, with 16 bases between. The CDR3 has 15 residues. The CDR3 nucleotides are TGTGCCAGCAGCTTGGAGGCGGGGGGAGAATCACCCCTCCACTTT. This sequence encodes CASSLEAGGESPLHF.

Comment on this clone: Other DNA sequences in this sample translate to the same CDR3. The chain carries TRBV6-1 and TRBJ2-3; 11 bases match TRBD2. The CDR3 is made up of 15 amino acids. Germline V gene lookup returns CDR1 MNHNS and CDR2 SASEGT. With 2 bases clipped from V and 4 bases from J, the junction kept 2 bases outside the gene matches. The CDR3 reads CASSELAGGPDTQYF. The CDR3, as DNA: TGTGCCAGCAGTGAATTAGCGGGGGGGCCAGATACGCAGTATTTT.